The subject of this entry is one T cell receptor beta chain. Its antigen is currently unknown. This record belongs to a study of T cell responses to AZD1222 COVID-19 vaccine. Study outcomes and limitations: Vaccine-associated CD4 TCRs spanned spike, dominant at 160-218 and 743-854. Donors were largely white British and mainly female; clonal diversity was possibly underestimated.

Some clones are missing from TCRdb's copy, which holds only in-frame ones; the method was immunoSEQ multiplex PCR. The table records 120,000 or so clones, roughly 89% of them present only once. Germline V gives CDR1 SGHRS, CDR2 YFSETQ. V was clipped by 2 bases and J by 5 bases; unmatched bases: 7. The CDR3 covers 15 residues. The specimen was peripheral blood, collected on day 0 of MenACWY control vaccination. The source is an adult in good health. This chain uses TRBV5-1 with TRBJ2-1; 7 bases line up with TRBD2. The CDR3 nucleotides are TGCGCCAGCAGCTTCGGCGGGAGTAAGGACAATGAGCAGTTCTTC. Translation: CASSFGGSKDNEQFF.